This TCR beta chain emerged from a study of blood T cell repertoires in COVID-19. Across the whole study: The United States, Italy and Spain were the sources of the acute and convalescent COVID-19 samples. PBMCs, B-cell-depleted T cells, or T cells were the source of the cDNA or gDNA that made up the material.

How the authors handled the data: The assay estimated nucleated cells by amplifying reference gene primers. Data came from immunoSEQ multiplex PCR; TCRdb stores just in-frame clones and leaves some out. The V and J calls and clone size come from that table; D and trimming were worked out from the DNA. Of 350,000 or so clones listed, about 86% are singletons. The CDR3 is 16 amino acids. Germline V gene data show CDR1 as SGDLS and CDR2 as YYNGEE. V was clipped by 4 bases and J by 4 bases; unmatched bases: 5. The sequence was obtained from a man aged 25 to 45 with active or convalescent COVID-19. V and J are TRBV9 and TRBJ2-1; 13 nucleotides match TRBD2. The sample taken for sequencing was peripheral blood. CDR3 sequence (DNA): TGTGCCAGCAGCCCCCGACTAGCGGGGGGATACAATGAGCAGTTCTTC. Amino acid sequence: CASSPRLAGGYNEQFF.